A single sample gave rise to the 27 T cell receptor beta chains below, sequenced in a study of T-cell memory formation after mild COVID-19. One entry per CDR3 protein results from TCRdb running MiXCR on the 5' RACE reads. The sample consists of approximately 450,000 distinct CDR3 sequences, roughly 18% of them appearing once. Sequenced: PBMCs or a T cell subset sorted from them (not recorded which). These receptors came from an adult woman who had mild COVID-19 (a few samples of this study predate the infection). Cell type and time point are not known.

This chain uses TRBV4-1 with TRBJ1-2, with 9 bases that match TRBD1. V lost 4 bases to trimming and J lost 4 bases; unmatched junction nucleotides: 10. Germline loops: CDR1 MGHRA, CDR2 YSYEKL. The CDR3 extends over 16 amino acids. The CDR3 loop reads CASSPEAQGAGYGYTF. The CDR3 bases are TGCGCCAGCAGCCCAGAGGCACAGGGGGCTGGCTATGGCTACACCTTC.

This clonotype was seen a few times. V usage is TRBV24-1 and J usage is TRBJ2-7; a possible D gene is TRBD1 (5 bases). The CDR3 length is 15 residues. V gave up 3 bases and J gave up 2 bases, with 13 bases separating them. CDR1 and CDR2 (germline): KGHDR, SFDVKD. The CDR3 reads CATSDAVTVTYEQYF. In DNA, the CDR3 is TGTGCCACCAGTGATGCAGTGACAGTGACCTACGAGCAGTACTTC.

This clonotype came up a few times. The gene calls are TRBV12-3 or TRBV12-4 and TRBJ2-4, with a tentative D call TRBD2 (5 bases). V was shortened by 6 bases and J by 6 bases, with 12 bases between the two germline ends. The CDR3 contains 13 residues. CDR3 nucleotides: TGTGCCAGCAGAAATGAGGGAAGAAACATTCAGTACTTC. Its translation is CASRNEGRNIQYF.

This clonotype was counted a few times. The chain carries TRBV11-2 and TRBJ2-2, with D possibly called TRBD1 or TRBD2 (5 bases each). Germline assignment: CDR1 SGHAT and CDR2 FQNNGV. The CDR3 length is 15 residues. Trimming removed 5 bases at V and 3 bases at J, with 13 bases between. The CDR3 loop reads CASSHLLGDTGELFF. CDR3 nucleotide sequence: TGTGCCAGCAGCCACTTACTAGGGGACACCGGGGAGCTGTTTTTT.

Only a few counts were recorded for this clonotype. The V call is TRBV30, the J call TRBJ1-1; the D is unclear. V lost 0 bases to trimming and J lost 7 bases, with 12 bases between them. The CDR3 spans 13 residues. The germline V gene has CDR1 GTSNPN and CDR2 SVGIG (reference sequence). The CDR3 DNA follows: TGTGCCTGGAGTGTACAAGGGTTTATTGAAGCTTTCTTT. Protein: CAWSVQGFIEAFF.

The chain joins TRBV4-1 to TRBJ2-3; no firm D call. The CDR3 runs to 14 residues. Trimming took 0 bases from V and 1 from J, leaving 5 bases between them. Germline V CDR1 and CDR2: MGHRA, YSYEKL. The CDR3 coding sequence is TGCGCCAGCAGCCAAGATCAACGCACAGATACGCAGTATTTT. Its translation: CASSQDQRTDTQYF.

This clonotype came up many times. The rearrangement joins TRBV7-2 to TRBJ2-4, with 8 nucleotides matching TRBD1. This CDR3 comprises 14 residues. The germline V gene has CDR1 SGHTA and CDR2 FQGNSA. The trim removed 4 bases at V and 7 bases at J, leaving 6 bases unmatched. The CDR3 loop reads CASSSFTGGNIQYF. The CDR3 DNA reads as TGTGCCAGCAGCTCATTTACAGGGGGTAACATTCAGTACTTC.

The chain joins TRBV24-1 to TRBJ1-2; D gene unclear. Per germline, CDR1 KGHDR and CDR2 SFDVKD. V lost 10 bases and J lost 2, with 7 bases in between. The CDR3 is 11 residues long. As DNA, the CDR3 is TGTGCCACTCGGGGAAACTATGGCTACACCTTC. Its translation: CATRGNYGYTF.

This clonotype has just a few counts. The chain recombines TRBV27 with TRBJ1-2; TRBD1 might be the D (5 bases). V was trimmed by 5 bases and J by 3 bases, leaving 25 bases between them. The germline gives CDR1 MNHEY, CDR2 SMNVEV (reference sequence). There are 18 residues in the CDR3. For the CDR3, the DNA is TGTGCCAGCAGTCCAATAGGGGCGTTGGTCGTATTGGACTATGGCTACACCTTC. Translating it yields CASSPIGALVVLDYGYTF.

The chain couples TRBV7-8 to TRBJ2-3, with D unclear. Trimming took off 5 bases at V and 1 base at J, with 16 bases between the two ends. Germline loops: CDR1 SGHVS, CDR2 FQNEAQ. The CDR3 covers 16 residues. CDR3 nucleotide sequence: TGTGCCAGCAGCCCACACACCCGAACACGCACAGATACGCAGTATTTT. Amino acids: CASSPHTRTRTDTQYF.

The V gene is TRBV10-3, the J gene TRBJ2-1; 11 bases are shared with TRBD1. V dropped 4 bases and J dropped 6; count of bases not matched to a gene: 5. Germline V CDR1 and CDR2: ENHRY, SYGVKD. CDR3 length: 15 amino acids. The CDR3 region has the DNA TGTGCCATCAGTGGGGGACAGGGGGGATTCAATGAGCAGTTCTTC. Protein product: CAISGGQGGFNEQFF.

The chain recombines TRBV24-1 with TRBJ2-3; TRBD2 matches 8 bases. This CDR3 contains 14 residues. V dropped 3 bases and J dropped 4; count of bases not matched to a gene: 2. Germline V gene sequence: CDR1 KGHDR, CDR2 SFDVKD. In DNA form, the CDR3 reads TGTGCCACCAGTGATACCGGGGGGGCAGATACGCAGTATTTT. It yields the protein CATSDTGGADTQYF.

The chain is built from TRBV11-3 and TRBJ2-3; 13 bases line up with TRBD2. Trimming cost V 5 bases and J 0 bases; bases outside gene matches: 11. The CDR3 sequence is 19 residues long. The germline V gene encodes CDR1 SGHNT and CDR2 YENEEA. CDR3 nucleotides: TGTGCCAGCAGCCGAAATTTACTAGCGGGAGGGCCCAGCACAGATACGCAGTATTTT. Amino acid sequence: CASSRNLLAGGPSTDTQYF.

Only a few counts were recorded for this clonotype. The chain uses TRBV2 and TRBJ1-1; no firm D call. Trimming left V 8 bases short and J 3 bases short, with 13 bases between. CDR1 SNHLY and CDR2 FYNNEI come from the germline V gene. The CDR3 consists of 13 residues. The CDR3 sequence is CASAWSEDTEAFF. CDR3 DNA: TGTGCCAGCGCTTGGAGTGAGGACACTGAAGCTTTCTTT.

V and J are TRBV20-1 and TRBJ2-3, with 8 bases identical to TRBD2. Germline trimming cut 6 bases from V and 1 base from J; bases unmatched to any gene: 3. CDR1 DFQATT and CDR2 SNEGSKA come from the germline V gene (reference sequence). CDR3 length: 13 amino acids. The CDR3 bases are TGCAGTGCCCGGGAGGGGGGCACAGATACGCAGTATTTT. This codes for CSAREGGTDTQYF.

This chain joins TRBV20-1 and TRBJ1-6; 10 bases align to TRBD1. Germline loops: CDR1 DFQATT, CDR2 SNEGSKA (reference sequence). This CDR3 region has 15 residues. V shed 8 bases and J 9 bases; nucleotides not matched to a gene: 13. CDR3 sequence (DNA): TGCAGTCCATCCCCCCCGGACAGGGGGGGTTCACCCCTCCACTTT. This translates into CSPSPPDRGGSPLHF.

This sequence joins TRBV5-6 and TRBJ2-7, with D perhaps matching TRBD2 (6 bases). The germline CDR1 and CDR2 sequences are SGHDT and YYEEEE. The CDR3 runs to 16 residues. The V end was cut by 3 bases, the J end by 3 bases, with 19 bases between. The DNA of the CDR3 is TGTGCCAGCAGCTCCCCGGTAGTACGGGAGCACTACGAGCAGTACTTC. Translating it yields CASSSPVVREHYEQYF.

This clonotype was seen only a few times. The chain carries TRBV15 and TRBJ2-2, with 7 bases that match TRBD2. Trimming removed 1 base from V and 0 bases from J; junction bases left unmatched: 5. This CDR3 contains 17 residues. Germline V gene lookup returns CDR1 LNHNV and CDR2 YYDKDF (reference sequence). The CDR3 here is CATSRGGRAANTGELFF. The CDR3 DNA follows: TGTGCCACCAGCAGAGGTGGGAGGGCAGCGAACACCGGGGAGCTGTTTTTT.

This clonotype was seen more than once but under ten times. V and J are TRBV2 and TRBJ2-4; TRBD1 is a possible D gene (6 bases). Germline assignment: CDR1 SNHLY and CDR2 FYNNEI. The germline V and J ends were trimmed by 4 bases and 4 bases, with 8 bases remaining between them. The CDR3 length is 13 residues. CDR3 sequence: CASSGDTKNIQYF. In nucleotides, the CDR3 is TGTGCCAGCAGTGGGGACACTAAAAACATTCAGTACTTC.

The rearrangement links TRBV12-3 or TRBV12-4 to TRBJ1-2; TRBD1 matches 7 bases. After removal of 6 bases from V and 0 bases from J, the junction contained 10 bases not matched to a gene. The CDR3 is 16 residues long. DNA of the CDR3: TGTGCCAGCAGCCCGGGCCCGGACAGGTCTAACTATGGCTACACCTTC. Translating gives CASSPGPDRSNYGYTF.

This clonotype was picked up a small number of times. The CDR3 bases are TGTGCCAGCAGCTCCGGACAGGCCATTCAAGAGACCCAGTACTTC. This translates into CASSSGQAIQETQYF. The rearrangement joins TRBV7-3 to TRBJ2-5; 7 bases match TRBD1. CDR3 length equals 15 residues. Germline assignment: CDR1 SGHTA and CDR2 FQGTGA. J lost 2 bases, V lost 4 bases, and 7 bases had no gene match.

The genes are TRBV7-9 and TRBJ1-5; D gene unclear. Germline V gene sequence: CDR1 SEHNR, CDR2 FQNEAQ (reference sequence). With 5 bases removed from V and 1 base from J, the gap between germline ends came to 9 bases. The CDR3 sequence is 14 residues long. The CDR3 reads CASSPTRSNQPQHF. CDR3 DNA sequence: TGTGCCAGCAGCCCGACACGAAGCAATCAGCCCCAGCATTTT.

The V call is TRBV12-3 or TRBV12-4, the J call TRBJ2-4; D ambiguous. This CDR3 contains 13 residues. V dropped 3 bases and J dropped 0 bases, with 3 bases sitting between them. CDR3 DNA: TGTGCCAGCAGTTTCGTAGCCAAAAACATTCAGTACTTC. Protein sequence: CASSFVAKNIQYF.

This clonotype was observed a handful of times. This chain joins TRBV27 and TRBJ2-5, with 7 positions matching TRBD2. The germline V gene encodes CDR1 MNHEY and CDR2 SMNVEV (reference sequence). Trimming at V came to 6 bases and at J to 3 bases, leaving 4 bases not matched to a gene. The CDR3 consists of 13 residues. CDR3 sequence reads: CASRKRGEETQYF. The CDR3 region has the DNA TGTGCCAGCAGAAAACGGGGGGAAGAGACCCAGTACTTC.

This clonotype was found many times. The CDR3: CASSIADTQYF. The CDR3 nucleotides read TGTGCCAGCAGTATAGCAGATACGCAGTATTTT. This chain links TRBV7-8 with TRBJ2-3, with D uncertain. Per the germline V gene, CDR1 is SGHVS and CDR2 is FQNEAQ. CDR3 length equals 11 residues. V dropped 6 bases and J dropped 4 bases, with 5 bases sitting between them.

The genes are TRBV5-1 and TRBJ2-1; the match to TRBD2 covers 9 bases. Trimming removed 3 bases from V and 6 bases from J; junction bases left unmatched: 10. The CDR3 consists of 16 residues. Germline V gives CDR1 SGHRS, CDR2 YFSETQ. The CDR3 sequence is CASSSLPSGESNEQFF. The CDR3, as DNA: TGCGCCAGCAGCTCACTTCCTAGCGGGGAGTCCAATGAGCAGTTCTTC.

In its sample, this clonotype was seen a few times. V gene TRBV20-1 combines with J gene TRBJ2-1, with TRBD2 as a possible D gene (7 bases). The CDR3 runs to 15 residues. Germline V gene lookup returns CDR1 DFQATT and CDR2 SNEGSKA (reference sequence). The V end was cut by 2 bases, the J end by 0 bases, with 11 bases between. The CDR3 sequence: CSARTGGASYNEQFF. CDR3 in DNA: TGCAGTGCTAGAACGGGGGGCGCCTCCTACAATGAGCAGTTCTTC.